This passage covers 21 T cell receptor beta chains from one sample sequenced in a study of beta chain features in type 1 diabetes. As every portion of the isolated RNA was reverse transcribed, the sequencing read expressed TCRB transcripts. Profiling relied on immunoSEQ multiplex PCR, and the TCRdb table lists in-frame clones only, not all of them. The sample yields a few hundred thousand clones, approximately 14% seen once. Study-wide points: Moderate but significant shortening of TCRB CDR3s was recorded in all four CD4+ subsets from Type 1 diabetes patients.

What these receptors recognize is not known. What was sequenced was naive CD4+ T cells from blood. All receptors derive from a man aged 30 to 45 with type 1 diabetes.

Only a few counts were recorded for this clone. The rearrangement uses TRBV15 and TRBJ1-1, with 8 bases that match TRBD1. CDR3 length equals 13 residues. Germline CDR1 reads LNHNV; CDR2 reads YYDKDF (reference sequence). V shed 4 bases, J shed 7 bases, and the junction held 5 bases outside the gene matches. The CDR3 sequence: CATSKGQVDEAFF. In nucleotides, the CDR3 is TGTGCCACCAGCAAGGGACAGGTGGATGAAGCTTTCTTT.

The chain uses TRBV7-2 and TRBJ2-1; D is possibly TRBD2 (7 bases). The CDR3 loop spans 18 amino acids. The germline V gene has CDR1 SGHTA and CDR2 FQGNSA. The V and J ends lost 0 bases and 8 bases respectively, with 23 bases between them. This CDR3 is CASSLASPLSGTRDEQFF. In DNA, the CDR3 is TGTGCCAGCAGCTTAGCTTCTCCCCTAAGCGGGACAAGGGATGAGCAGTTCTTC. Together with reference TRBV7-2 and TRBJ2-1, the CDR3 gives the full variable domain: GAGVSQSPSNKVTEKGKDVELRCDPISGHTALYWYRQSLGQGLEFLIYFQGNSAPDKSGLPSDRFSAERTGGSVSTLTIQRTQQEDSAVYLCASSLASPLSGTRDEQFFGPGTRLTVL.

This clone was picked up a small number of times. The chain couples TRBV6-1 to TRBJ1-2; no reliable D call. Trimming removed 1 base at V and 4 bases at J, with 4 bases between. The CDR3 is 12 amino acids. In germline, CDR1 is MNHNS, CDR2 SASEGT. CDR3 loop: CASSEGAYGYTF. The DNA of the CDR3 is TGTGCCAGCAGTGAAGGGGCCTATGGCTACACCTTC.

This clone was observed a handful of times. The chain combines TRBV27 with TRBJ1-1; 8 bases fit TRBD1. The CDR3 is 15 residues long. J was trimmed by 1 base and V by 4 bases; bases with no gene match: 5. Per the germline V gene, CDR1 is MNHEY and CDR2 is SMNVEV (reference sequence). The CDR3 region is CASSWSGQGNTEAFF. The DNA of the CDR3 is TGTGCCAGCAGTTGGTCAGGACAGGGGAACACTGAAGCTTTCTTT.

This chain links TRBV18 with TRBJ1-1; 8 bases align to TRBD1. Germline CDR1 is KGHSH and CDR2 is LQKENI. V lost 5 bases and J lost 5; bases outside the gene matches: 4. This CDR3 contains 13 residues. The CDR3 here is CASSGTGPTEAFF. CDR3 DNA: TGTGCCAGCTCAGGGACAGGCCCGACTGAAGCTTTCTTT.

V gene TRBV28 combines with J gene TRBJ2-7, with 8 bases aligning to TRBD2. V shed 5 bases and J 5 bases; nucleotides not matched to a gene: 14. The length of the CDR3 is 16 residues. The germline gives CDR1 MDHEN, CDR2 SYDVKM. CDR3 sequence reads: CASSPASGSWGNEQYF. CDR3 DNA sequence: TGTGCCAGCAGTCCAGCCAGCGGGAGTTGGGGGAACGAGCAGTACTTC.

This clone was seen a few times. This sequence joins TRBV18 and TRBJ1-2; TRBD1 aligns across 10 bases. Trimming at V came to 5 bases and at J to 8 bases, leaving 14 bases not matched to a gene. This CDR3 spans 16 amino acids. Germline-derived CDR1 and CDR2 are KGHSH and LQKENI. CDR3 coding DNA: TGTGCCAGCTCATTCGCCCTCGCCGGGACAGGGGAAGGCTACACCTTC. Protein sequence: CASSFALAGTGEGYTF.

The V and J genes are TRBV5-1 and TRBJ2-3; D remains ambiguous. Germline V gene lookup returns CDR1 SGHRS and CDR2 YFSETQ. V gave up 0 bases and J gave up 2 bases, with 7 bases separating them. CDR3 size: 14 residues. CDR3 nucleotides: TGCGCCAGCAGCTTGGGAGATACCACAGATACGCAGTATTTT. It specifies CASSLGDTTDTQYF.

This clone was observed a few times. This sequence joins TRBV5-1 and TRBJ1-2, with 11 bases aligning to TRBD1. The CDR3 consists of 14 residues. Looked up from germline, CDR1 is SGHRS and CDR2 is YFSETQ. J gave up 4 bases and V 3 bases, and 2 bases lay outside the gene matches. The CDR3 nucleotides read TGCGCCAGCAGCTCAGGGACAGGGGGCTATGGCTACACCTTC. Translation gives CASSSGTGGYGYTF.

Concerning this clone: At one of its ends the junction is not consistent with the germline gene, which may arise from a read error. V usage is TRBV18 and J usage is TRBJ2-1; maybe TRBD2 (6 bases). Germline V CDR1 and CDR2: KGHSH, LQKENI. The CDR3 has 14 amino acids. The CDR3 DNA sequence: TGTGCCAGCTCTCCACTAGCTCCGAACAATGAGCAGTTCTTC. It codes for CASSPLAPNNEQFF. Filled out from reference TRBV18 and TRBJ2-1, the complete variable domain reads NAGVMQNPRHLVRRRGQEARLRCSPMKGHSHVYWYRQLPEEGLKFMVYLQKENIIDESGMPKERFSAEFPKEGPSILRIQQVVRGDSAAYFCASSPLAPNNEQFFGPGTRLTVL.

The chain carries TRBV5-1 and TRBJ2-7, with TRBD2 identical over 12 bases. V was pared by 3 bases and J by 5 bases, with 3 bases of the junction left unmatched. In germline, CDR1 is SGHRS, CDR2 YFSETQ. This CDR3 comprises 14 residues. Here the CDR3 reads CASSSRLAGDEQYF. As DNA, the CDR3 is TGCGCCAGCAGCTCTCGACTAGCGGGAGACGAGCAGTACTTC.

This clone was observed a few times. The V call is TRBV5-1, the J call TRBJ2-1; 10 positions match TRBD2. CDR1 and CDR2 from the germline V gene are SGHRS and YFSETQ. With V trimmed by 4 bases and J by 4 bases, 5 bases remained unmatched. This CDR3 comprises 15 residues. In DNA form, the CDR3 reads TGCGCCAGCAGCCTCCTAGCGGGAGCTTACAATGAGCAGTTCTTC. It encodes CASSLLAGAYNEQFF.

This chain uses TRBV2 with TRBJ1-1; no reliable D call. V was shortened by 0 bases and J by 1 base, with 9 bases between the two germline ends. The germline gives CDR1 SNHLY, CDR2 FYNNEI. This CDR3 has 15 amino acids. The DNA of the CDR3 is TGTGCCAGCAGTGAAGCCCTCCGACAGAACACTGAAGCTTTCTTT. It translates to CASSEALRQNTEAFF.

This clone has a handful of counts. Other DNA variants within this sample encode the same CDR3. The chain combines TRBV7-2 with TRBJ2-5; tentative D call: TRBD1 (5 bases). The CDR3 is 13 residues long. CDR1 SGHTA and CDR2 FQGNSA come from the germline V gene. V was shortened by 2 bases and J by 4 bases, with 8 bases between the two germline ends. This chain's CDR3 is CASSLRGGETQYF. CDR3 in DNA: TGTGCCAGCAGCTTAAGGGGTGGAGAGACCCAGTACTTC.

This clone was found a few times. The J gene is TRBJ1-1, the V gene TRBV25-1, with unresolved D. Looked up from germline, CDR1 is MGHDK and CDR2 is SYGVNS. Trimming cost V 4 bases and J 0 bases, with 9 bases left between them. This CDR3 spans 14 amino acids. Written as DNA, the CDR3 is TGTGCCAGCAGTGCCAGGACTATGAACACTGAAGCTTTCTTT. It encodes CASSARTMNTEAFF.

The rearrangement uses TRBV5-1 and TRBJ2-7, with 7 nucleotides matching TRBD1. Trimming at V came to 1 base and at J to 2 bases, leaving 6 bases not matched to a gene. Germline V gene sequence: CDR1 SGHRS, CDR2 YFSETQ. The CDR3 has 15 amino acids. CDR3 nucleotide sequence: TGCGCCAGCAGCTTGTACTCAGGGGGAACCTACGAGCAGTACTTC. Amino acid sequence: CASSLYSGGTYEQYF.

This clone was detected a few times. V is TRBV6-4 and J is TRBJ2-4; TRBD2 might be the D (5 bases). This CDR3 is built from 14 residues. Germline assignment: CDR1 MRHNA and CDR2 SNTAGT. V lost 7 bases and J lost 8, with 18 bases in between. CDR3 loop: CASKVGPGSDIQYF. CDR3 DNA sequence: TGTGCCAGCAAAGTAGGCCCGGGGTCGGACATTCAGTACTTC.

This clone was recorded a few times. The rearrangement uses TRBV20-1 and TRBJ2-5; D gene uncertain. From germline, CDR1 is DFQATT and CDR2 SNEGSKA (reference sequence). The CDR3 covers 11 residues. Trimming stripped 5 bases from V and 5 bases from J, with 9 bases between. CDR3 amino acids: CSALETETQYF. CDR3 bases: TGCAGTGCTCTAGAGACGGAGACCCAGTACTTC.

This clone has only a few counts. The chain carries TRBV11-2 and TRBJ1-2; TRBD1 is a possible D gene (5 bases). Germline loops: CDR1 SGHAT, CDR2 FQNNGV. This CDR3 comprises 13 residues. V dropped 6 bases and J dropped 6 bases, with 14 bases sitting between them. The DNA of the CDR3 is TGTGCCAGCAGGGGTGCGGGGGATGATGGCTACACCTTC. It translates to CASRGAGDDGYTF.

The chain has TRBV19 and TRBJ2-4, with D tentatively TRBD2 (6 bases). Germline CDR1 reads LNHDA; CDR2 reads SQIVND (reference sequence). The CDR3 contains 15 residues. Between the trimmed V and J ends, which lost 6 bases and 0 bases, there was a span of 12 bases. Here the CDR3 reads CASRQPGLAKNIQYF. The CDR3 DNA follows: TGTGCCAGTAGGCAACCGGGACTAGCCAAAAACATTCAGTACTTC.

This chain connects TRBV4-2 to TRBJ2-7; 9 bases line up with TRBD2. The CDR3 runs 15 residues. Germline V gives CDR1 LGHNA, CDR2 YNFKEQ. Trimming at V came to 0 bases and at J to 2 bases, leaving 2 bases not matched to a gene. CDR3 coding DNA: TGTGCCAGCAGCCAAGAGCTAGCGGGAACCTACGAGCAGTACTTC. The encoded protein is CASSQELAGTYEQYF.